This TCR beta chain was sequenced in a study of cytomegalovirus exposure and HLA in healthy donors. On this clone itself: Its antigen remains unknown.

Both 60 Vbeta primers and 13 Jbeta primers went into the PCR. Only in-frame clones appear in the TCRdb table, and some are missing; sequencing was by immunoSEQ multiplex PCR. This sample has roughly 150,000 clones, with 8.5% to 10% found just once. Study-wide findings and caveats: The authors later found most CMV-associated TCR beta chains appeared HLA-restricted. Per a prior analysis, the majority of TCR beta V segments were productive roughly 90% or roughly 30% of the time.

Germline CDR1 reads SGHRS; CDR2 reads YFSETQ. The CDR3 extends over 17 amino acids. V dropped 4 bases and J dropped 2; count of bases not matched to a gene: 9. The V gene is TRBV5-1, the J gene TRBJ1-1, with 12 nucleotides matching TRBD1. The sequence was collected from a man aged 50 to 59 in good health and CMV-seronegative. Sequencing input: PBMCs. The DNA for the CDR3 is TGCGCCAGCAGCCAGGGACAGGGGGCGATCATAAACACTGAAGCTTTCTTT. Amino acids: CASSQGQGAIINTEAFF.